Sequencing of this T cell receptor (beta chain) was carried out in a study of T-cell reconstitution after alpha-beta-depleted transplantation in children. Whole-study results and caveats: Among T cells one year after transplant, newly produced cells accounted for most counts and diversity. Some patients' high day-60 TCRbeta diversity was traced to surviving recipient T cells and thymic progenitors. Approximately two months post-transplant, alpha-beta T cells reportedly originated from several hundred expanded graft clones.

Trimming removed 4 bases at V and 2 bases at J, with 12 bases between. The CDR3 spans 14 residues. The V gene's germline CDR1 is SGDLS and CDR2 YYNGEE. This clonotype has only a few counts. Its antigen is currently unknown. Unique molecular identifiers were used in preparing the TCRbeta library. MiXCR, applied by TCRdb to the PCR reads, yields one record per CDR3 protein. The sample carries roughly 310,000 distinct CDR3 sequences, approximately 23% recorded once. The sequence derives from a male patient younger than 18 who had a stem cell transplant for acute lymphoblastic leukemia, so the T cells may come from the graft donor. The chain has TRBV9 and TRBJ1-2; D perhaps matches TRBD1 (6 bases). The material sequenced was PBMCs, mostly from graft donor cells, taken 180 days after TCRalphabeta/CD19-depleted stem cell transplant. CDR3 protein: CASSPRGANYGYTF. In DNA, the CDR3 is TGTGCCAGCAGCCCGCGGGGGGCCAACTATGGCTACACCTTC.